The entry below describes one T cell receptor beta chain. No cognate antigen has been identified for it. There are no base qualities to consult, and no much larger clone falls within one base. Reading the germline V gene (reference sequence) gives CDR1 SGHNT and CDR2 YYREEE. The V end loses 7 bases and the J end loses 0 bases, and a stretch of 17 bases separates them. The CDR3 holds 17 amino acids from the cysteine to the phenylalanine. Only the CDR3 portion is preserved as DNA: 51 bases, with reading frame beginning at the first base. The library came from the immunoSEQ multiplex PCR assay. Deep sequencing of rearranged TCR beta loci, alongside multiparametric flow cytometry, was used to profile T cell repertoires. The source is immuneACCESS, and TCRdb retained only in-frame sequences with V and J called. Part of the clones is not carried over; for the studies checked, unresolved V genes explain less than half of this, and the remainder is unexplained. The sample table contains some 42,000 clones; only one count was recorded for under 85% of them. The ten largest account for roughly a quarter of the sample.

This entry comes from a study of lymphopenia after photon versus proton radiotherapy (dated by TCRdb to between 2017 and 2020). Notes on the research overall: In patients with gastrointestinal tumors who developed high-grade lymphopenia, the study compared the immunological effects of photon radiation therapy with those of proton radiation therapy. A cohort of around 21 patients with gastrointestinal tumors who received either photon or proton therapy and subsequently developed lymphopenia was included. The study was designed to characterize how the impact on the immune system differs between the two radiation modalities.

General findings and caveats noted by the study authors: Relative stability during treatment was observed in proton-treated patients, whereas loss of naive T cells and TCR diversity and gain of effector/memory populations were observed in photon-treated patients. The survival association was examined only in patients who died, and the authors described better survival with proton therapy as a possibility, not as a demonstrated result. Across the cohort, among patients who died, a greater drop in TCR diversity after the nadir was inversely correlated with overall survival time. Once the lymphocyte count had reached its nadir, the repertoires of photon-treated patients showed oligoclonal expansion, particularly of CD8+ Temra cells, and this expansion drove the decline in diversity.

The sample was peripheral blood, taken from a patient treated with proton-based radiotherapy. The receptor's source is a woman in her sixties or seventies with pancreatic cancer. This chain is built from TRBV5-4 and TRBJ1-6; the D segment cannot be called with confidence. The encoded CDR3 is CASPPPDGSSYNSPLHF. The DNA reads as follows: TGTGCCAGCCCCCCGCCCGATGGAAGCTCCTATAATTCACCCCTCCACTTT.